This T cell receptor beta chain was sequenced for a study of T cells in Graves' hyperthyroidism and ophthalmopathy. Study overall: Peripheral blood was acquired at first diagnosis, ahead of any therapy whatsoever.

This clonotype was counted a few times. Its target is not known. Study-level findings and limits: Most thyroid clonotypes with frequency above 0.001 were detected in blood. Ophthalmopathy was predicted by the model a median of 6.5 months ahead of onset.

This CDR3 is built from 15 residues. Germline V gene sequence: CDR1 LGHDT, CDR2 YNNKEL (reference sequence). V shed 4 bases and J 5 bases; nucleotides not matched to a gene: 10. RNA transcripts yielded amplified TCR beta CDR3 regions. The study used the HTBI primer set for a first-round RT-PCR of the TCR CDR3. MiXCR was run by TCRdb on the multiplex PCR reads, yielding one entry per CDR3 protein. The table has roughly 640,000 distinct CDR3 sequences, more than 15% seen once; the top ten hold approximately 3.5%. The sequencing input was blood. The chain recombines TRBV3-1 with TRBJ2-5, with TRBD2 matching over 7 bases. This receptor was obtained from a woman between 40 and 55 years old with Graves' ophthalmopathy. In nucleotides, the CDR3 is TGTGCCAGCAGCCCACGGGACTATCCCGGGGAGACCCAGTACTTC. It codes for CASSPRDYPGETQYF.